Listed here are 10 T cell receptor beta chains from one sample, sequenced in a study of cytomegalovirus exposure and HLA in healthy donors. PCR primers comprised 60 Vbeta and 13 Jbeta primers. Clones were sequenced by immunoSEQ multiplex PCR, and TCRdb holds only the in-frame ones, with some missing. The top ten hold 1.1% of the sample, which has around 180,000 clones, more than 70% seen once. Source material: PBMCs. Receptor source: a middle-aged woman in good health and CMV-seronegative.

V gene TRBV9 combines with J gene TRBJ1-3; 7 positions agree with TRBD1. This CDR3 is built from 15 residues. V was pared by 3 bases and J by 0 bases, with 3 bases of the junction left unmatched. Germline CDR1 reads SGDLS; CDR2 reads YYNGEE. The CDR3 reads CASSAGDSSGNTIYF. The CDR3 coding sequence is TGTGCCAGCAGCGCCGGGGACAGCTCTGGAAACACCATATATTTT.

This chain uses TRBV6-1 with TRBJ2-1; maybe TRBD2 (5 bases). V lost 0 bases and J lost 7, with 22 bases in between. The CDR3 runs 18 residues. From germline, CDR1 is MNHNS and CDR2 SASEGT. CDR3 sequence reads: CASSEAVVSGSVYNEQFF. DNA for the CDR3: TGTGCCAGCAGTGAAGCAGTGGTGTCGGGAAGCGTTTATAATGAGCAGTTCTTC.

V is TRBV5-1 and J is TRBJ2-2; a possible D gene is TRBD2 (6 bases). Germline V gene sequence: CDR1 SGHRS, CDR2 YFSETQ. The CDR3 covers 15 residues. V was shortened by 0 bases and J by 8 bases, with 14 bases between the two germline ends. The CDR3 is CASSLEGLTAGELFF. DNA of the CDR3: TGCGCCAGCAGCTTGGAGGGACTCACCGCGGGGGAGCTGTTTTTT.

This chain joins TRBV9 and TRBJ2-1, with TRBD2 identical over 11 bases. The CDR3 contains 15 residues. Germline-derived CDR1 and CDR2 are SGDLS and YYNGEE. V gave up 0 bases and J gave up 5 bases; unmatched junction bases: 1. The CDR3 sequence: CASSVGLAGNNEQFF. CDR3 bases: TGTGCCAGCAGCGTAGGACTAGCGGGAAACAATGAGCAGTTCTTC.

This chain uses TRBV6-6 with TRBJ1-5, with D unclear. V lost 2 bases, J lost 5 bases, and 7 bases lay in between. The V gene's germline CDR1 is MNHNY and CDR2 SVGAGI (reference sequence). CDR3 size: 13 residues. The CDR3 reads CASSYGKYQPQHF. The CDR3 DNA reads as TGTGCCAGCAGTTACGGCAAATATCAGCCCCAGCATTTT.

The chain employs TRBV7-3 and TRBJ1-2; 9 bases are a match to TRBD1. Per germline, CDR1 SGHTA and CDR2 FQGTGA. This CDR3 region has 18 residues. Trimming took 6 bases from V and 4 from J; bases not matched to a gene: 18. In nucleotides, the CDR3 is TGTGCCAGCAGTCCCCATCCGTGGGGGACAGGGACGTCCTATGGCTACACCTTC. Translating it yields CASSPHPWGTGTSYGYTF.

This chain uses TRBV30 with TRBJ2-7; 7 bases agree with TRBD2. Germline CDR1 reads GTSNPN; CDR2 reads SVGIG (reference sequence). Trimming took 1 base from V and 6 from J; bases not matched to a gene: 6. The CDR3 loop spans 13 amino acids. The CDR3 coding sequence is TGTGCCTGGAGTGCACGGGAGCGGGGCGAGCAGTACGTC. Protein product: CAWSARERGEQYV.

The chain uses TRBV11-1 and TRBJ2-7, with 8 bases fitting TRBD1. Trimming cost V 5 bases and J 6 bases; bases outside gene matches: 12. Germline-derived CDR1 and CDR2 are SGHAT and FQDESV (reference sequence). The CDR3 is made up of 15 amino acids. CDR3 sequence: CASSPYRTGRSEQYF. CDR3 coding DNA: TGTGCCAGCAGCCCTTATCGGACAGGGCGGTCCGAGCAGTACTTC.

The chain combines TRBV6-5 with TRBJ1-2; tentative D call: TRBD1 (5 bases). The CDR3 is 14 amino acids. V was clipped by 10 bases and J by 3 bases, with 18 bases between them. Germline V gene sequence: CDR1 MNHEY, CDR2 SVGAGI. CDR3 sequence: CANPLWGWDYGYTF. CDR3 sequence (DNA): TGTGCCAACCCTCTTTGGGGCTGGGACTATGGCTACACCTTC.

The rearrangement uses TRBV9 and TRBJ2-7, with a weak D call TRBD1 (7 bases). This CDR3 contains 13 residues. Germline CDR1 SGDLS, CDR2 YYNGEE. V lost 0 bases and J 6 bases, leaving 10 bases between the germline ends. The CDR3 spells CASSVDRGGEQYF. The DNA of the CDR3 is TGTGCCAGCAGCGTAGACAGGGGAGGCGAGCAGTACTTC.